The 14 T cell receptor beta chains presented below share a single source sample, sequenced in a study of T cell responses to AZD1222 COVID-19 vaccine. Repertoires were generated with immunoSEQ multiplex PCR, while TCRdb's copy carries only in-frame clones and drops some. The data contain under 170,000 clones, about nine tenths of them singletons. Specimen: peripheral blood, collected 28 days after the second AZD1222 dose. These receptors were taken from an adult who received the AZD1222 COVID-19 vaccine.

The rearrangement joins TRBV27 to TRBJ2-7; tentatively, D is TRBD2 (5 bases). The CDR3 loop spans 14 amino acids. V was pared by 5 bases and J by 7 bases, with 18 bases between. Germline V CDR1 and CDR2: MNHEY, SMNVEV (reference sequence). CDR3 in DNA: TGTGCCAGCAGTAGAAATAGTTGGACGGGGGAGCAGTACTTC. It yields the protein CASSRNSWTGEQYF.

This clone was seen just once. The chain employs TRBV6-1 and TRBJ1-1; 8 bases fit TRBD1. There are 15 residues in the CDR3. With 3 bases clipped from V and 1 base from J, the junction kept 4 bases outside the gene matches. Per the germline V gene, CDR1 is MNHNS and CDR2 is SASEGT. The CDR3 is CASSDFGQGNTEAFF. Written as DNA, the CDR3 is TGTGCCAGCAGTGATTTCGGACAGGGGAACACTGAAGCTTTCTTT.

This rearrangement joins TRBV12-3 or TRBV12-4 to TRBJ2-3; D assignment may be TRBD1 or TRBD2 (5 bases each). This CDR3 has 12 residues. V lost 3 bases, J lost 4 bases, and 5 bases lay in between. The CDR3 region has the DNA TGTGCCAGCAGTTTGGGGGCAGATACGCAGTATTTT. Translated, it gives CASSLGADTQYF.

This chain joins TRBV13 and TRBJ2-7; tentative D call: TRBD1 (5 bases). Germline values: CDR1 PRHDT, CDR2 FYEKMQ (reference sequence). This CDR3 region has 12 residues. Deletions cut 5 bases from V and 4 bases from J, with 9 bases between. CDR3 in amino acids: CASSPQGYEQYF. CDR3 in DNA: TGTGCCAGCAGCCCTCAGGGATACGAGCAGTACTTC.

V usage is TRBV4-2 and J usage is TRBJ2-1; 8 nucleotides agree with TRBD2. V gave up 1 base and J gave up 9 bases; unmatched junction bases: 5. The CDR3 has 14 residues. Germline V gene data show CDR1 as LGHNA and CDR2 as YNFKEQ. This CDR3 reads CASSQAGGPGEQFF. The CDR3 DNA reads as TGTGCCAGCAGCCAAGCGGGAGGGCCCGGTGAGCAGTTCTTC.

The chain links TRBV7-9 to TRBJ1-3; D might be TRBD1 (5 bases). The ends were cut back, 5 bases at V and 2 bases at J, with 16 bases in the middle. CDR3 length equals 16 residues. Per germline, CDR1 SEHNR and CDR2 FQNEAQ (reference sequence). CDR3 nucleotides: TGTGCCAGCAGCCTGCCGCGGGGCTCCCCTGGAAACACCATATATTTT. This sequence encodes CASSLPRGSPGNTIYF. The full variable domain, its missing parts supplied by reference TRBV7-9 and TRBJ1-3, is DTGVSQNPRHKITKRGQNVTFRCDPISEHNRLYWYRQTLGQGPEFLTYFQNEAQLEKSRLLSDRFSAERPKGSFSTLEIQRTEQGDSAMYLCASSLPRGSPGNTIYFGEGSWLTVV.

The CDR3 is CASNEQGLGETQYF. The CDR3 DNA sequence: TGTGCCAGCAATGAACAGGGCTTGGGCGAGACCCAGTACTTC. The chain recombines TRBV6-6 with TRBJ2-5, with D possibly matching TRBD1 (6 bases). This CDR3 comprises 14 residues. Germline lookup yields CDR1 MNHNY and CDR2 SVGAGI (reference sequence). V was trimmed by 7 bases and J by 5 bases, leaving 17 bases between them.

The CDR3 DNA reads as TGTGCCAGAAGCTTGGCCAAGAGGGAATCGCAGTATTTT. It translates to CARSLAKRESQYF. The J gene is TRBJ2-3, the V gene TRBV5-3, with a tentative D call TRBD2 (5 bases). TRBV5-3 is an ORF, with its function uncertain. V lost 0 bases, J lost 10 bases, and 12 bases lay in between. CDR3 size: 13 residues.

This chain connects TRBV12-5 to TRBJ1-3; D is undetermined. The CDR3 covers 15 residues. CDR1 is LGHNT, CDR2 FRNRAP, per germline. Trimming took off 7 bases at V and 2 bases at J, with 15 bases between the two ends. As DNA, the CDR3 is TGTGCTAGTGCCCCTCGAAGGGCTCCTGGAAACACCATATATTTT. Amino acid sequence: CASAPRRAPGNTIYF. Full variable domain (remainder filled in from reference TRBV12-5 and TRBJ1-3): DARVTQTPRHKVTEMGQEVTMRCQPILGHNTVFWYRQTMMQGLELLAYFRNRAPLDDSGMPKDRFSAEMPDATLATLKIQPSEPRDSAVYFCASAPRRAPGNTIYFGEGSWLTVV.

V and J are TRBV27 and TRBJ1-5, with 7 bases fitting TRBD1. V trimming: 4 bases; J trimming: 6 bases; junction bases outside the gene matches: 6. This CDR3 is built from 14 residues. CDR1 and CDR2 from the germline V gene are MNHEY and SMNVEV (reference sequence). The CDR3 nucleotides are TGTGCCAGCAGTTCAGGGGGGGCCGGTCAGCCCCAGCATTTT. Translation gives CASSSGGAGQPQHF.

At least ten counts were recorded for this clone. The chain couples TRBV24-1 to TRBJ2-3; 11 nucleotides agree with TRBD2. CDR3 length: 16 residues. V dropped 3 bases and J dropped 3; count of bases not matched to a gene: 4. Germline-derived CDR1 and CDR2 are KGHDR and SFDVKD. The CDR3 sequence: CATSDGTSGWTDTQYF. The CDR3 DNA sequence: TGTGCCACCAGTGATGGGACTAGCGGTTGGACAGATACGCAGTATTTT.

The rearrangement links TRBV3-1 (or the pseudogene TRBV3-2) to TRBJ1-2; D possibly corresponds to TRBD1 (6 bases). Germline V lookup: CDR1 LGHDT, CDR2 YNNKEL (reference sequence). The CDR3 is made up of 13 amino acids. V dropped 2 bases and J dropped 8 bases, with 12 bases sitting between them. The CDR3 DNA is TGTGCCAGCAGCCAAATCAGGGGAGGCGGCTACACCTTC. Its protein is CASSQIRGGGYTF.

The rearrangement uses TRBV29-1 and TRBJ1-1; D call uncertain. V was clipped by 3 bases and J by 0 bases, with 5 bases between them. The CDR3 runs to 12 residues. Looked up from germline, CDR1 is SQVTM and CDR2 is ANQGSEA. CDR3 bases: TGCAGCGTTGATTTGGTGAACACTGAAGCTTTCTTT. It is translated as CSVDLVNTEAFF.

The chain is built from TRBV7-2 and TRBJ2-5, with D possibly matching TRBD2 (6 bases). Germline CDR1 SGHTA, CDR2 FQGNSA. The ends were cut back, 4 bases at V and 0 bases at J, with 12 bases in the middle. This CDR3 comprises 15 residues. CDR3 amino acids: CASSSALAHQETQYF. CDR3 bases: TGTGCCAGCAGCTCGGCCCTAGCGCACCAAGAGACCCAGTACTTC.